The 15 T cell receptor beta chains in this list originate from one sample, sequenced in a study of T cell responses to AZD1222 COVID-19 vaccine. The protocol was immunoSEQ multiplex PCR, while the TCRdb copy is restricted to in-frame clones and leaves out a portion. This sample has approximately 200,000 clones; around 87% occur once, and the top ten carry less than 3%. The source was peripheral blood, collected on day 0 of MenACWY control vaccination. Receptor source: an adult in good health.

J is TRBJ2-7 and V is TRBV2; 9 bases line up with TRBD1. The CDR3 is 15 residues long. Germline CDR1 is SNHLY and CDR2 is FYNNEI. V was pared by 1 base and J by 7 bases, with 8 bases of the junction left unmatched. The CDR3 protein is CASSEDGQGWEEQYF. In DNA, the CDR3 is TGTGCCAGCAGTGAAGATGGACAGGGGTGGGAGGAGCAGTACTTC.

The chain is built from TRBV28 and TRBJ1-1, with D tentatively TRBD1 (5 bases). V was pared by 2 bases and J by 2 bases, with 9 bases between. This CDR3 has 14 residues. Per germline, CDR1 MDHEN and CDR2 SYDVKM. The CDR3 protein is CASSLVGTNTEAFF. The CDR3 DNA reads TGTGCCAGCAGTTTAGTAGGGACCAACACTGAAGCTTTCTTT.

CDR3 in DNA: TGTGCCAGCAGCTTAGGGTCGGCAGGAACTAACTATGGCTACACCTTC. Encoded protein: CASSLGSAGTNYGYTF. V is TRBV7-2 and J is TRBJ1-2, with D unclear. The CDR3 loop spans 16 amino acids. Germline values: CDR1 SGHTA, CDR2 FQGNSA. V was cut by 1 base and J by 0 bases, with 12 bases left in between.

The J gene is TRBJ2-7, the V gene TRBV5-1, with D perhaps matching TRBD1 (6 bases). The V and J ends lost 3 bases and 5 bases respectively, with 6 bases between them. In germline, CDR1 is SGHRS, CDR2 YFSETQ. The CDR3 has 11 residues. CDR3 sequence (DNA): TGCGCCAGCAGCTCAGGGGACGAGCAGTACTTC. Its translation is CASSSGDEQYF.

The genes are TRBV27 and TRBJ2-1; 9 nucleotides agree with TRBD2. Germline loops: CDR1 MNHEY, CDR2 SMNVEV (reference sequence). The CDR3 covers 16 residues. Trimming cost V 4 bases and J 5 bases; bases outside gene matches: 9. The CDR3 region has the DNA TGTGCCAGCAGTTCTCGTCTGCTAGCGGGGAACAATGAGCAGTTCTTC. It encodes CASSSRLLAGNNEQFF.

This clone came up once. The chain links TRBV29-1 to TRBJ1-2; a weak D match, TRBD1 (6 bases). V lost 1 base and J lost 3, with 6 bases in between. This CDR3 contains 12 residues. Germline assignment: CDR1 SQVTM and CDR2 ANQGSEA. The CDR3 DNA sequence: TGCAGCGTTGAAGGGACAGACTATGGCTACACCTTC. This codes for CSVEGTDYGYTF.

The V call is TRBV5-1, the J call TRBJ2-7; the match to TRBD1 covers 7 bases. This CDR3 has 13 residues. Germline CDR1 is SGHRS and CDR2 is YFSETQ. Trimming at V came to 0 bases and at J to 5 bases, leaving 2 bases not matched to a gene. The CDR3 loop is CASSLATGDEQYF. The CDR3, as DNA: TGCGCCAGCAGCTTGGCAACAGGGGACGAGCAGTACTTC.

The rearrangement joins TRBV5-1 to TRBJ1-1; the match to TRBD1 covers 8 bases. The CDR3 extends over 16 amino acids. Germline CDR1 SGHRS, CDR2 YFSETQ. Trimming took 0 bases from V and 7 from J; bases not matched to a gene: 11. CDR3 coding DNA: TGCGCCAGCAGCTTGGCCGGCTCCCGACAGGGGAATGAAGCTTTCTTT. Its protein is CASSLAGSRQGNEAFF.

The chain combines TRBV7-3 with TRBJ2-7, with 11 bases that match TRBD1. The V segment lost 5 bases and the J segment 7 bases; nucleotides outside the gene matches: 7. The germline CDR1 and CDR2 sequences are SGHTA and FQGTGA. CDR3 length equals 14 residues. Written as DNA, the CDR3 is TGTGCCAGCAGCCCCGGACAGGGGGCGGGGGAGCAGTACTTC. This gives the protein CASSPGQGAGEQYF.

This rearrangement joins TRBV11-2 to TRBJ2-1; 9 positions match TRBD1. Germline trimming cut 8 bases from V and 8 bases from J; bases unmatched to any gene: 7. CDR1 and CDR2 (germline): SGHAT, FQNNGV. The CDR3 totals 13 residues. The CDR3 spells CASPGTGLHEQFF. CDR3 nucleotide sequence: TGTGCCAGCCCCGGGACAGGGTTACATGAGCAGTTCTTC.

V and J are TRBV7-9 and TRBJ1-5; the match to TRBD1 covers 12 bases. V was pared by 5 bases and J by 6 bases, with 2 bases of the junction left unmatched. Germline CDR1 reads SEHNR; CDR2 reads FQNEAQ (reference sequence). The CDR3 spans 14 residues. The CDR3 protein is CASSGTGGGQPQHF. In DNA form, the CDR3 reads TGTGCCAGCAGCGGGACAGGGGGCGGTCAGCCCCAGCATTTT.

The DNA of the CDR3 is TGTGCCATCAGTGAGAACTTCGAGGGTTCCGGCTACACCTTC. This codes for CAISENFEGSGYTF. This rearrangement joins TRBV10-3 to TRBJ1-2; D gene uncertain. The length of the CDR3 is 14 residues. Germline-derived CDR1 and CDR2 are ENHRY and SYGVKD. The V and J ends lost 2 bases and 8 bases respectively, with 15 bases between them.

V and J are TRBV4-3 and TRBJ1-6; 9 bases agree with TRBD1. This CDR3 contains 16 residues. V lost 3 bases, J lost 9 bases, and 9 bases stayed unmatched. Germline V CDR1 and CDR2: LGHNA, YSLEER. In DNA form, the CDR3 reads TGCGCCAGCAGCCACCTGGAGGGACAGGGCGCTTCACCCCTCCACTTT. Amino acids: CASSHLEGQGASPLHF.

CDR3 nucleotide sequence: TGCAGCGTTGTTAGCGAGCCTCCCTCTGGGGCCAACGTCCTGACTTTC. Translating gives CSVVSEPPSGANVLTF. V is TRBV29-1 and J is TRBJ2-6; D is possibly TRBD2 (5 bases). The germline V gene has CDR1 SQVTM and CDR2 ANQGSEA. The CDR3 covers 16 residues. The V end lost 4 bases, the J end lost 0 bases, and 13 bases lay between the germline ends.

Here the CDR3 DNA reads TGTGCCAGCAGCAGTGGACTTTCCTACGAGCAGTACTTC. Translation gives CASSSGLSYEQYF. The J gene is TRBJ2-7, the V gene TRBV11-2, with D perhaps matching TRBD2 (5 bases). Trimming stripped 5 bases from V and 1 base from J, with 9 bases between. Germline CDR1 SGHAT, CDR2 FQNNGV. The CDR3 covers 13 residues.